The TCR beta chain under discussion was sequenced for a study of breast tumors, draining lymph nodes, adjacent tissues. The germline V gene encodes CDR1 LGHDT and CDR2 YNNKEL (reference sequence). The germline V and J ends were trimmed by 1 base and 4 bases, with 17 bases remaining between them. The CDR3 is 16 amino acids. TCRdb analysed the multiplex PCR reads with MiXCR anew, one entry per CDR3 protein. The sample includes 200,000 to 300,000 distinct CDR3 sequences, 30% seen only once; the top ten take about 1%. The lymph nodes were axillary draining lymph nodes from breast cancer patients. The sequence was collected from a female donor with breast cancer. Some clones in this sample may be carry-over from other donors' samples. Sample: axillary lymph node tissue. The genes are TRBV3-1 and TRBJ2-7; tentatively, D is TRBD1 (5 bases). CDR3 in DNA: TGTGCCAGCAGCCAAGGAGTGTGGGGCAGAGTTTACGAGCAGTACTTC. Translating gives CASSQGVWGRVYEQYF.